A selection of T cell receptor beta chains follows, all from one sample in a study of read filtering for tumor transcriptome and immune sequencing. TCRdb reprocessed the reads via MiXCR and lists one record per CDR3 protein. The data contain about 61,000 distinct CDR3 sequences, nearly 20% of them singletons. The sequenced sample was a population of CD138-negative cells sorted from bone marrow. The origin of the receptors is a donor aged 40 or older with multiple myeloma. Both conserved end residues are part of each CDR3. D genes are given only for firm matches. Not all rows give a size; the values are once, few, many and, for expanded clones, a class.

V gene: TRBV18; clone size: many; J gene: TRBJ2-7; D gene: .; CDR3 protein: CASSPDSNSYEQYF; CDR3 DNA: TGTGCCAGCTCACCAGACTCGAACTCCTACGAGCAGTACTTC
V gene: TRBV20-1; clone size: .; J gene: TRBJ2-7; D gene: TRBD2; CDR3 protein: CNANDWGGSYEQYF; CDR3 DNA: TGCAATGCTAACGACTGGGGGGGCTCCTACGAGCAGTACTTC
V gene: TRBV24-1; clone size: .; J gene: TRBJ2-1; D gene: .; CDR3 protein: CATCCGIGKNEQFF; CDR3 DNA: TGTGCCACCTGTTGCGGGATTGGAAAGAATGAGCAGTTCTTC
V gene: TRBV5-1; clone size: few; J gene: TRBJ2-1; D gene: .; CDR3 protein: CASSSGMYNEQFF; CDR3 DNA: TGCGCCAGCAGCTCAGGGATGTACAATGAGCAGTTCTTC
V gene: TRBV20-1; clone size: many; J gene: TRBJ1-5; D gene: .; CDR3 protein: CSASEALNQPQHF; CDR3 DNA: TGCAGTGCTAGCGAGGCACTTAATCAGCCCCAGCATTTT
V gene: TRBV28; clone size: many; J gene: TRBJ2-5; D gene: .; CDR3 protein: CASSLSPRETQYF; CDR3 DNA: TGTGCCAGCAGTTTATCCCCTCGGGAGACCCAGTACTTC
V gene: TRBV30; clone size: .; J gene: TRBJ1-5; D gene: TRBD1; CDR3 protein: CAWSTRTGYNQPQHF; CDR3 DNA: TGTGCCTGGAGTACCCGGACAGGGTACAATCAGCCCCAGCATTTT
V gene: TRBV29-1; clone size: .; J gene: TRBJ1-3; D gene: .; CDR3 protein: CSAGVGATGNTIYF; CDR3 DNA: TGCAGCGCTGGGGTAGGGGCAACTGGAAACACCATATATTTT
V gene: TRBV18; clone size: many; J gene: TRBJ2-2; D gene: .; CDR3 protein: CASSPVTGELFF; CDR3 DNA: TGTGCCAGCTCACCAGTAACCGGGGAGCTGTTTTTT
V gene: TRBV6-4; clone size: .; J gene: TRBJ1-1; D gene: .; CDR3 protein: CASTKDGGMNTEAFF; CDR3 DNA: TGTGCCAGCACCAAAGACGGAGGCATGAACACTGAAGCTTTCTTT
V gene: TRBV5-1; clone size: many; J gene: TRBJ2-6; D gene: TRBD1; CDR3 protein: CASSQGQGASGANVLTF; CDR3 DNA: TGCGCCAGCAGCCAAGGACAGGGGGCCTCTGGGGCCAACGTCCTGACTTTC
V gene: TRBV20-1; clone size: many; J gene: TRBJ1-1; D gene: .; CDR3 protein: CSAREGGVGNTEAFF; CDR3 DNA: TGCAGTGCTAGAGAGGGAGGGGTTGGGAACACTGAAGCTTTCTTT
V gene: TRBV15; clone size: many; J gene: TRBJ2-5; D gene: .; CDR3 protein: CATSRLQETQYF; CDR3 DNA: TGTGCCACCAGCAGACTTCAAGAGACCCAGTACTTC
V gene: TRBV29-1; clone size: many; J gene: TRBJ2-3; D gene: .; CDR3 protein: CSVDVGGTDTQYF; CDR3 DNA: TGCAGCGTTGATGTAGGGGGCACAGATACGCAGTATTTT
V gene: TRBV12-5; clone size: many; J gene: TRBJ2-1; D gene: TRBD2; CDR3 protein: CASGLSGTNGREQFF; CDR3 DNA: TGTGCTAGTGGTTTGAGCGGGACTAACGGCCGTGAGCAGTTCTTC
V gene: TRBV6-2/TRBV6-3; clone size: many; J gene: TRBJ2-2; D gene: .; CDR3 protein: CASSPGTGRLNTGELFF; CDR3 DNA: TGTGCCAGCAGCCCTGGAACAGGTAGACTTAACACCGGGGAGCTGTTTTTT
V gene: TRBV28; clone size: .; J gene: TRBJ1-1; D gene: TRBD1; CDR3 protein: CAHSPGTGYFTEAFF; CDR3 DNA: TGTGCCCATTCCCCGGGGACAGGTTATTTCACTGAAGCTTTCTTT
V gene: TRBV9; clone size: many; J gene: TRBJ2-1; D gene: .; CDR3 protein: CASSVDRVNEQFF; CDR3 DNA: TGTGCCAGCAGCGTAGACAGGGTCAATGAGCAGTTCTTC
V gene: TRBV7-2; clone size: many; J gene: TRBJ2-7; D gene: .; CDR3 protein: CASSLGMGIQDYEQYF; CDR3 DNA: TGTGCCAGCAGCTTAGGCATGGGAATTCAGGACTACGAGCAGTACTTC
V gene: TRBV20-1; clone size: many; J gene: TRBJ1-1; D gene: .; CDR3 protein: CSARGSDAFF; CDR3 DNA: TGCAGTGCTAGGGGATCCGACGCTTTCTTT
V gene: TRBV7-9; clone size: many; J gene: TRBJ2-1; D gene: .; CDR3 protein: CASSLGLSYNEQFF; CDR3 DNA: TGTGCCAGCAGCTTAGGGCTTTCCTACAATGAGCAGTTCTTC